The source of this TCR beta chain is a study of blood T cell repertoires in COVID-19. As regards this clone: One junction end disagrees with the germline gene, perhaps due to a read error.

This CDR3 has 12 amino acids. Germline V lookup: CDR1 KGHSH, CDR2 LQKENI. Participants spanned ages roughly 18 to 95 years and resided in about two dozen US areas. Method: immunoSEQ multiplex PCR; TCRdb's copy keeps in-frame clones and lacks some. The table has some 490,000 clones, approximately 91% seen once. The sequenced sample was PBMCs or T cells enriched from blood (not recorded which). The chain carries TRBV18 and TRBJ1-2, with TRBD1 matching over 11 bases. The TCR comes from a woman aged 60-75 years who had recovered from COVID-19. CDR3 nucleotides: TGTGCCAGCTCACCACTGGGACAGGGGGGCCCCTTC. It specifies CASSPLGQGGPF.